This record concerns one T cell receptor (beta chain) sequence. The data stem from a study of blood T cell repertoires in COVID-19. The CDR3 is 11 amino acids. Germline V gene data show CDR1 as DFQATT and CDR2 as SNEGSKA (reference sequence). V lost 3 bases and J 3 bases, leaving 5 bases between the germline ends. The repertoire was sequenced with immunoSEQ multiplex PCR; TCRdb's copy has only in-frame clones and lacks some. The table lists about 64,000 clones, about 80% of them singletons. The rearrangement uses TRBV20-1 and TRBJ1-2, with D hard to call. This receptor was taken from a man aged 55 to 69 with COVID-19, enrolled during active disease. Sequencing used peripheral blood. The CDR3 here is CSAREDYGYTF. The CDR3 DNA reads TGCAGTGCTAGGGAGGACTATGGCTACACCTTC.